The 25 T cell receptor beta chains below come from one sample, sequenced in a study of cytomegalovirus exposure and HLA in healthy donors. PCR was performed using 60 Vbeta and 13 Jbeta primers. TCRdb's table, derived via immunoSEQ multiplex PCR, lists solely in-frame clones and lacks some. The sample totals about 200,000 clones. Sequenced sample: PBMCs. Receptors originate from a girl aged 2-15 years in good health and CMV-seropositive.

This rearrangement joins TRBV7-2 to TRBJ2-3; possible D gene TRBD2, 6 bases. Germline V gives CDR1 SGHTA, CDR2 FQGNSA. V was trimmed by 7 bases and J by 2 bases, leaving 13 bases between them. CDR3 length: 14 residues. CDR3 sequence (DNA): TGTGCCAGCACCCTAGCGTTTCTCACAGATACGCAGTATTTT. This encodes CASTLAFLTDTQYF.

J is TRBJ2-5 and V is TRBV6-1; a possible D gene is TRBD2 (5 bases). CDR3 length equals 15 residues. V gave up 5 bases and J gave up 1 base, with 14 bases separating them. Germline values: CDR1 MNHNS, CDR2 SASEGT. This CDR3 reads CASSSGAAVQETQYF. The CDR3 DNA reads as TGTGCCAGCAGTTCCGGCGCAGCGGTCCAAGAGACCCAGTACTTC.

The V and J genes are TRBV2 and TRBJ2-3, with 12 nucleotides matching TRBD2. J was trimmed by 0 bases and V by 2 bases; bases with no gene match: 9. The CDR3 consists of 19 residues. CDR1 and CDR2 (germline): SNHLY, FYNNEI. This chain's CDR3 is CASSESGTSGSSSTDTQYF. CDR3 nucleotides: TGTGCCAGCAGTGAAAGCGGGACTAGCGGGTCGTCTAGCACAGATACGCAGTATTTT. The entire variable domain, with the rest obtained from reference TRBV2 and TRBJ2-3, is as follows: EPEVTQTPSHQVTQMGQEVILRCVPISNHLYFYWYRQILGQKVEFLVSFYNNEISEKSEIFDDQFSVERPDGSNFTLKIRSTKLEDSAMYFCASSESGTSGSSSTDTQYFGPGTRLTVL.

This chain uses TRBV29-1 with TRBJ2-7, with 9 bases matching TRBD2. The CDR3 covers 15 residues. Germline V gives CDR1 SQVTM, CDR2 ANQGSEA. Germline trimming cut 3 bases from V and 3 bases from J; bases unmatched to any gene: 9. CDR3 amino acids: CSVDALAGEVYEQYF. Here the CDR3 DNA reads TGCAGCGTTGATGCTTTAGCGGGAGAAGTCTACGAGCAGTACTTC.

This sequence joins TRBV28 and TRBJ1-4; 7 nucleotides align to TRBD1. Germline values: CDR1 MDHEN, CDR2 SYDVKM. The CDR3 has 16 residues. V was pared by 3 bases and J by 8 bases, with 12 bases of the junction left unmatched. The CDR3 DNA reads as TGTGCCAGCAGTTTCCCGCCGCAGGGGGAACGGGAAAAACTGTTTTTT. Protein sequence: CASSFPPQGEREKLFF. Drawing the rest from reference TRBV28 and TRBJ1-4, the complete variable domain is DVKVTQSSRYLVKRTGEKVFLECVQDMDHENMFWYRQDPGLGLRLIYFSYDVKMKEKGDIPEGYSVSREKKERFSLILESASTNQTSMYLCASSFPPQGEREKLFFGSGTQLSVL.

This chain links TRBV28 with TRBJ1-5, with TRBD1 as a possible D gene (6 bases). The CDR3 contains 16 residues. V was pared by 6 bases and J by 0 bases, with 15 bases between. CDR1 and CDR2 (germline): MDHEN, SYDVKM. CDR3 nucleotides: TGTGCCAGCAGGAGCTCGGGACACATTAGCAATCAGCCCCAGCATTTT. Protein product: CASRSSGHISNQPQHF.

The J gene is TRBJ2-7, the V gene TRBV10-2; 12 bases are shared with TRBD2. The CDR3 sequence is 15 residues long. Per the germline V gene, CDR1 is WSHSY and CDR2 is SAAADI. The junction had 6 bases not matched to a gene; V was cut back by 6 bases and J by 3 bases. In nucleotides, the CDR3 is TGCGCCAGCAGGGCGACTAGCGGGGGCCTCTACGAGCAGTACTTC. It translates to CASRATSGGLYEQYF.

The chain carries TRBV7-8 and TRBJ2-1; 9 bases agree with TRBD2. The CDR3 is made up of 17 amino acids. Germline V gene sequence: CDR1 SGHVS, CDR2 FQNEAQ. The ends lost 7 bases at V and 5 bases at J; junction bases unmatched: 15. CDR3 loop: CASNPRGGAIFNNEQFF. The CDR3 bases are TGTGCCAGCAATCCGCGGGGGGGGGCCATCTTCAACAATGAGCAGTTCTTC.

V usage is TRBV2 and J usage is TRBJ2-1; 10 bases fit TRBD2. The length of the CDR3 is 15 residues. The V segment lost 2 bases and the J segment 7 bases; nucleotides outside the gene matches: 5. Looked up from germline, CDR1 is SNHLY and CDR2 is FYNNEI. The CDR3 sequence: CASSEQPAGGNEQFF. Written as DNA, the CDR3 is TGTGCCAGCAGTGAACAGCCAGCGGGAGGGAATGAGCAGTTCTTC.

The chain links TRBV4-1 to TRBJ1-5; D is uncertain. Germline assignment: CDR1 MGHRA and CDR2 YSYEKL. Trimming left V 1 base short and J 5 bases short, with 12 bases between. The length of the CDR3 is 15 residues. Here the CDR3 reads CASSQVEGGDQPQHF. The CDR3 bases are TGCGCCAGCAGCCAAGTGGAGGGTGGCGATCAGCCCCAGCATTTT.

V is TRBV27 and J is TRBJ2-1, with 8 bases lining up with TRBD2. J was trimmed by 13 bases and V by 8 bases; bases with no gene match: 19. In germline, CDR1 is MNHEY, CDR2 SMNVEV (reference sequence). CDR3 length equals 15 residues. DNA for the CDR3: TGTGCCAGCTCCGTTCAACCGGGACTAGGAAAGGTCCAGTTCTTC. This translates into CASSVQPGLGKVQFF.

V is TRBV28 and J is TRBJ1-2; a weak D match, TRBD1 (5 bases). Trimming took off 3 bases at V and 8 bases at J, with 16 bases between the two ends. CDR3 length: 14 residues. Germline lookup yields CDR1 MDHEN and CDR2 SYDVKM. This CDR3 reads CASSFPGHGRGYTF. The CDR3 DNA reads as TGTGCCAGCAGTTTTCCTGGACATGGCAGGGGCTACACCTTC.

The chain combines TRBV7-9 with TRBJ2-1; 8 nucleotides align to TRBD1. CDR3 length: 16 residues. Germline V gene data show CDR1 as SEHNR and CDR2 as FQNEAQ (reference sequence). Trimming removed 1 base from V and 7 bases from J; junction bases left unmatched: 9. CDR3 bases: TGTGCCAGCAGCTTAGTGGGGTTCACAGGGGGAAATGAGCAGTTCTTC. Its translation is CASSLVGFTGGNEQFF.

The rearrangement links TRBV27 to TRBJ2-5; 11 nucleotides match TRBD2. Trimming cost V 7 bases and J 11 bases; bases outside gene matches: 30. This CDR3 region has 20 residues. CDR1 is MNHEY and CDR2 is SMNVEV in the germline V gene (reference sequence). CDR3 nucleotides: TGTGCCAGCACCTCCCAGCCGGGACAGCCGGGACTAGCGGCCCTACGTGAGCAGTACTTC. This translates into CASTSQPGQPGLAALREQYF.

The chain uses TRBV5-6 and TRBJ1-2; D not certain. Between the trimmed V and J ends, which lost 4 bases and 2 bases, there was a span of 18 bases. CDR1 and CDR2 from the germline V gene are SGHDT and YYEEEE. The CDR3 runs to 16 residues. CDR3 DNA sequence: TGTGCCAGCAGCGACCCAAGATACGGAGAAAACTATGGCTACACCTTC. Its translation: CASSDPRYGENYGYTF.

V gene TRBV6-4 combines with J gene TRBJ1-4, with D uncertain. V lost 4 bases, J lost 0 bases, and 6 bases lay in between. The CDR3 consists of 14 residues. Germline assignment: CDR1 MRHNA and CDR2 SNTAGT. CDR3 region: CASSVQATNEKLFF. CDR3 nucleotide sequence: TGTGCCAGCAGTGTACAAGCAACTAATGAAAAACTGTTTTTT.

The chain has TRBV6-6 and TRBJ1-1, with D perhaps matching TRBD1 (5 bases). The CDR3 contains 13 residues. Germline V CDR1 and CDR2: MNHNY, SVGAGI (reference sequence). Trimming took off 4 bases at V and 2 bases at J, with 8 bases between the two ends. CDR3 nucleotide sequence: TGTGCCAGCAGTTCCGACAGTAACACTGAAGCTTTCTTT. This gives the protein CASSSDSNTEAFF.

The rearrangement uses TRBV7-2 and TRBJ1-2, with 7 bases matching TRBD1. Germline trimming cut 2 bases from V and 4 bases from J; bases unmatched to any gene: 7. Germline CDR1 and CDR2: SGHTA and FQGNSA. CDR3 length: 15 amino acids. This CDR3 is CASSLSPGGLYGYTF. DNA for the CDR3: TGTGCCAGCAGCTTATCCCCAGGGGGACTCTATGGCTACACCTTC.

The V and J genes are TRBV6-1 and TRBJ2-7; TRBD1 might be the D (5 bases). The germline V gene has CDR1 MNHNS and CDR2 SASEGT. There are 15 residues in the CDR3. Trimming shortened V by 2 bases and J by 0 bases, and 11 bases separated the two germline ends. For the CDR3, the DNA is TGTGCCAGCAGTGAACAGGACACTTTCTCCTACGAGCAGTACTTC. Its translation: CASSEQDTFSYEQYF.

Points on this clone: At the DNA level, this CDR3 is encoded by other sequences in the same sample as well. The J gene is TRBJ2-2, the V gene TRBV11-2, with D hard to call. Germline assignment: CDR1 SGHAT and CDR2 FQNNGV. V lost 2 bases and J 5 bases, leaving 3 bases between the germline ends. CDR3 length: 12 residues. As DNA, the CDR3 is TGTGCCAGCAGCTTATCTACCGGGGAGCTGTTTTTT. As protein: CASSLSTGELFF. The full variable domain, completed using reference TRBV11-2 and TRBJ2-2, is EAGVAQSPRYKIIEKRQSVAFWCNPISGHATLYWYQQILGQGPKLLIQFQNNGVVDDSQLPKDRFSAERLKGVDSTLKIQPAKLEDSAVYLCASSLSTGELFFGEGSRLTVL.

This chain joins TRBV27 and TRBJ1-4, with 7 bases lining up with TRBD1. Germline values: CDR1 MNHEY, CDR2 SMNVEV (reference sequence). The CDR3 is 14 amino acids. The V and J ends lost 6 bases and 5 bases, in that order; junction bases with no gene match: 6. The CDR3 here is CASRPGTVNEKLFF. In nucleotides, the CDR3 is TGTGCCAGCAGGCCCGGGACAGTGAATGAAAAACTGTTTTTT.

V usage is TRBV10-3 and J usage is TRBJ2-7, with 7 bases fitting TRBD1. The trim removed 0 bases at V and 4 bases at J, leaving 6 bases unmatched. The CDR3 runs to 15 residues. Per the germline V gene, CDR1 is ENHRY and CDR2 is SYGVKD. CDR3 DNA: TGTGCCATCAGTGAGTCGAAAAGGGGGCCATACGAGCAGTACTTC. It translates to CAISESKRGPYEQYF.

The gene calls are TRBV5-1 and TRBJ2-3, with 8 positions matching TRBD2. There are 17 residues in the CDR3. J lost 3 bases, V lost 4 bases, and 13 bases had no gene match. Germline CDR1 is SGHRS and CDR2 is YFSETQ. The CDR3 loop is CASSPRSTGGPTDTQYF. The CDR3 DNA reads as TGCGCCAGCAGCCCCCGTAGCACGGGAGGGCCTACAGATACGCAGTATTTT.

V gene TRBV29-1 combines with J gene TRBJ1-5; D remains ambiguous. V was shortened by 5 bases and J by 5 bases, with 13 bases between the two germline ends. The CDR3 has 13 residues. Germline lookup yields CDR1 SQVTM and CDR2 ANQGSEA. CDR3 sequence reads: CSVSRAADQPQHF. The CDR3 bases are TGCAGCGTTTCCCGAGCGGCCGATCAGCCCCAGCATTTT.

This CDR3 is CASKGDRGITGELFF. CDR3 bases: TGTGCCAGCAAAGGCGACAGGGGTATAACCGGGGAGCTGTTTTTT. This chain connects TRBV5-4 to TRBJ2-2; 8 bases fit TRBD1. This CDR3 spans 15 amino acids. The V gene's germline CDR1 is SGHNT and CDR2 YYREEE (reference sequence). Germline trimming cut 6 bases from V and 5 bases from J; bases unmatched to any gene: 9. The full variable domain, rest sourced from reference TRBV5-4 and TRBJ2-2, is ETGVTQSPTHLIKTRGQQVTLRCSSQSGHNTVSWYQQALGQGPQFIFQYYREEENGRGNFPPRFSGLQFPNYSSELNVNALELDDSALYLCASKGDRGITGELFFGEGSRLTVL.